The source of this TCR beta chain is a study of CD8+CD57+ T cells in acquired aplastic anemia (dated 2018 in TCRdb). The study in broad terms: A mean of around 3 ug of DNA, ranging from roughly 0.2 to 27.4 ug, was extracted from sorted CD4+ and CD8+ cells. An average of approximately 10 million reads for CD4+ cells and 11.0 million reads for CD8+ cells was obtained from healthy donor samples. Findings and caveats that apply to the study as a whole: Around 30 CD8+ CDR3 sequences were found in both patients and controls but appeared to be highly expressed in patients and within the immunodominant clones of the patients. CD8+ Simpson's diversity did not differ significantly between patients and healthy controls (P=0.060).

TCR beta VDJ combination and CDR3 sequence profiling used genomic DNA as the template. An Illumina HiSeq 2000 was the platform used for TCR repertoire sequencing. Per the source publication's procedure: TRBV/TRBJ rearrangement plots, CDR3 size and DJ length profiles, and Simpson's diversity index were used to evaluate the repertoires. The most abundant DNA sequence in the deep sequencing data was taken as the immunodominant clone. CDR3 amino acid sequences were screened for sharing across subjects and compared with published repertoires and the VDJdb database. TCRdb took the public reads, trimmed them with fastp at Q25, ran MiXCR for clone calling and kept in-frame beta chains. CDR3 protein duplicates are merged, each entry listing the most common genes and DNA. These V and J calls are TCRdb output, not the study's own analysis. The sample records about 210,000 distinct CDR3 sequences, 60% to 65% of which are singletons. The top ten clonotypes cover over 25% of the sample.

The CDR3 numbers 15 residues from cysteine through phenylalanine. The kept DNA is CDR3 alone, 45 bases in frame from the first base. Taken from the germline V gene, the CDR1 and CDR2 loops are SNHLY and FYNNEI. From V the trimming removes 8 bases and from J it removes 1 base, while the gene matches leave 8 bases of the junction unaccounted for. TCR repertoires of sorted CD4+ and CD8+ blood T cells from severe aplastic anemia patients and healthy subjects were deep-sequenced in the study. Ficoll-Paque density gradient centrifugation was used to isolate peripheral blood mononuclear cells. Before DNA extraction, CD4+ and CD8+ T cells were sorted with FACS or magnetic beads. On this clonotype: This clone's antigen is unknown. There are no base qualities to consult, and no much larger clone falls within one base.

Material: sorted CD4+, CD8+, or CD8+CD57+ T cells (not recorded which) from PBMCs. The receptor comes from a human donor in good health. Rearrangement joined TRBV2 to TRBJ2-7; the junction holds 10 bases that match TRBD1. The CDR3 has the sequence CASLGGTGVSYEQYF. Read as DNA, the sequence is TGTGCCAGCCTCGGGGGGACAGGGGTGTCCTACGAGCAGTACTTC. Reference TRBV2 and TRBJ2-7 proteins supply the regions before and after the CDR3; the full variable domain is: EPEVTQTPSHQVTQMGQEVILRCVPISNHLYFYWYRQILGQKVEFLVSFYNNEISEKSEIFDDQFSVERPDGSNFTLKIRSTKLEDSAMYFCASLGGTGVSYEQYFGPGTRLTVT.